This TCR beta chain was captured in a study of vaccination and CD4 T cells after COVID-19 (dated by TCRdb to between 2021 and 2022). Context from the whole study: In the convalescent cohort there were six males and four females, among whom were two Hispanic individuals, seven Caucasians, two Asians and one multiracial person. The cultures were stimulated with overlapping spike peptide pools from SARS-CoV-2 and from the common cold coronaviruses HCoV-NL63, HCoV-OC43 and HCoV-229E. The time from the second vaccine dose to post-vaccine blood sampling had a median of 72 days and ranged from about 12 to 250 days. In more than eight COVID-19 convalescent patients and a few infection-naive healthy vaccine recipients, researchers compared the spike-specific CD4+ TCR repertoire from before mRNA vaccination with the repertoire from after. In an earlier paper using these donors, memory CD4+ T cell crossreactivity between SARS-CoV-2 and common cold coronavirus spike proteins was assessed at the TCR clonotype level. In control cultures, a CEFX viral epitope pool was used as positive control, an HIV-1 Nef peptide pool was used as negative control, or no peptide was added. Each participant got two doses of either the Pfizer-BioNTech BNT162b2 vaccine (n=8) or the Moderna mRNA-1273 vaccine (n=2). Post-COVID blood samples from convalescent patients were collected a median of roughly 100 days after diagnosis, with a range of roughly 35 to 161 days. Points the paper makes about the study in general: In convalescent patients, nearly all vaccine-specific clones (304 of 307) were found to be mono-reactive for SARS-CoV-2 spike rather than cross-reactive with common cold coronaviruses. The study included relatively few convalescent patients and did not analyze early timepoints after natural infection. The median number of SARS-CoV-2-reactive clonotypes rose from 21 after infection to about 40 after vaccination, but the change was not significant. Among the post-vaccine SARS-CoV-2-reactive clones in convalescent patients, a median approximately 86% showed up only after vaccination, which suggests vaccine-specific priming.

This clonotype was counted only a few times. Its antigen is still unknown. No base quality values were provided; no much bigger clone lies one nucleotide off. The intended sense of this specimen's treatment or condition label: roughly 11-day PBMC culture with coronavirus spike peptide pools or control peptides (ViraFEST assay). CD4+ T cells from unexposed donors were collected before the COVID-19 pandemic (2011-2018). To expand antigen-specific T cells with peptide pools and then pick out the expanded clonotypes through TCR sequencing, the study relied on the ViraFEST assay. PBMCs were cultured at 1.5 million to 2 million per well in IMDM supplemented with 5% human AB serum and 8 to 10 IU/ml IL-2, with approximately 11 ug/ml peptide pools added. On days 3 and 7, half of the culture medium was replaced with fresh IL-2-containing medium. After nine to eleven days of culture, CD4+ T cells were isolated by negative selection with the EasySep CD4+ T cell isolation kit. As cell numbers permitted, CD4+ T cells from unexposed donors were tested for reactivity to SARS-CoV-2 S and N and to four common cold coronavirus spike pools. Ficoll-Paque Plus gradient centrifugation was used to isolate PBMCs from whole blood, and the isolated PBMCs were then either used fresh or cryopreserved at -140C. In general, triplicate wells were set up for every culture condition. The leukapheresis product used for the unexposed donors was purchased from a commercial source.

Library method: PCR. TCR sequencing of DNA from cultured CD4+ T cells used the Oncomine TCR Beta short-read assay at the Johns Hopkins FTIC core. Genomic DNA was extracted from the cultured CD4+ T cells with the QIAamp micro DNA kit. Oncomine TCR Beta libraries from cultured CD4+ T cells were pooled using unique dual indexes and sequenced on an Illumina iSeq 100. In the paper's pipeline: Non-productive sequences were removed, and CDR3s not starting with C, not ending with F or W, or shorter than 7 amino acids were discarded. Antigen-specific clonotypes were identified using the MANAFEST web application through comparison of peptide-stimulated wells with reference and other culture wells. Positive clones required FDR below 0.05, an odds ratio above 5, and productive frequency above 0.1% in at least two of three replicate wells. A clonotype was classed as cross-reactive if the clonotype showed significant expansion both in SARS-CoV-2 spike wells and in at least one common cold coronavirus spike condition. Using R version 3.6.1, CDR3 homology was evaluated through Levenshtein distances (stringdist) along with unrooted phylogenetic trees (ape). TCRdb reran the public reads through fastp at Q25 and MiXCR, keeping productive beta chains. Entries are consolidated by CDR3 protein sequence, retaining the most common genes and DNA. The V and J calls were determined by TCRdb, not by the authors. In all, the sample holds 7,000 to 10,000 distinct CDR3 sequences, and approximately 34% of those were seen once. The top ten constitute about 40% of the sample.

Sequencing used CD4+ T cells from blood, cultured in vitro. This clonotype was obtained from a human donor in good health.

CDR3 loop: CASSLTSNYGYTF. Read as DNA, the sequence is TGTGCCAGCAGCTTAACTAGTAACTATGGCTACACCTTC. The sequence is built from TRBV7-9 and TRBJ1-2; the D gene identity is not certain. According to the germline V gene (reference sequence), CDR1 reads SEHNR and CDR2 reads FQNEAQ. From its cysteine to its phenylalanine, the CDR3 spans 13 amino acids. Kept here is only the CDR3 DNA, which spans 39 bases and is read in frame from base 1. Cut back by 2 bases and 1 base, the V and J ends lie 5 bases apart.